This T cell receptor (beta chain) was sequenced during a study of lymphopenia after photon versus proton radiotherapy. The CDR3 contains 15 residues. The V segment lost 5 bases and the J segment 5 bases; nucleotides outside the gene matches: 6. Germline V gene sequence: CDR1 LGHNA, CDR2 YSLEER. Assay: immunoSEQ multiplex PCR; the TCRdb copy retains only in-frame clones and omits some. The sample shows tens of thousands of clones, approximately 82% of them seen only once. The input for sequencing was peripheral blood, taken from a patient treated with proton-based radiotherapy. The clonotype was recovered from a woman aged 65 to 85 with pancreatic cancer. This chain joins TRBV4-3 and TRBJ2-2; TRBD1 aligns across 9 bases. The DNA of the CDR3 is TGCGCCAGCAGCTTTAATGACAGGGGGACCGGGGAGCTGTTTTTT. It is translated as CASSFNDRGTGELFF.